The 25 T cell receptor beta chains below were found in one sample sequenced in a study of shared clonotypes between healthy human individuals. The method was immunoSEQ multiplex PCR; TCRdb's version includes in-frame clones alone and lacks a portion of them. The sample holds millions of clones; just over 90% are singletons and the top ten take over 0.12%. Material for sequencing was naive CD4+ T cells sorted from blood. Indicated subset: CD45RA+ positively selected. Receptor source: a man in his late teens or twenties in good health.

In regard to this clone: Other DNA sequences in the sample encode the same CDR3. The chain recombines TRBV5-4 with TRBJ2-3; 8 nucleotides match TRBD2. The trim removed 4 bases at V and 1 base at J, leaving 2 bases unmatched. The CDR3 loop spans 14 amino acids. Germline V gene sequence: CDR1 SGHNT, CDR2 YYREEE (reference sequence). The chain's CDR3 is CASSLTSGTDTQYF. CDR3 DNA sequence: TGTGCCAGCAGCCTGACTAGCGGCACAGATACGCAGTATTTT.

The chain employs TRBV6-6 and TRBJ1-2; D not certain. In germline, CDR1 is MNHNY, CDR2 SVGAGI (reference sequence). Trimming pared 6 bases from V and 1 base from J, leaving 12 bases between. This CDR3 is 14 amino acids long. CDR3 nucleotide sequence: TGTGCCAGCAGGAAAGACGGAGTTAACTATGGCTACACCTTC. This codes for CASRKDGVNYGYTF.

This rearrangement joins TRBV2 to TRBJ1-2, with 10 bases lining up with TRBD1. The CDR3 has 15 amino acids. Germline CDR1 reads SNHLY; CDR2 reads FYNNEI. V lost 5 bases to trimming and J lost 7 bases; unmatched junction nucleotides: 10. The CDR3 reads CASSRQGARFPGYTF. CDR3 in DNA: TGTGCCAGCAGTAGACAGGGGGCGCGGTTCCCTGGCTACACCTTC.

The chain couples TRBV6-5 to TRBJ2-5; D ambiguous. The DNA end is more similar to TRBJ2-7, so the J call may be wrong. The CDR3 spans 13 residues. Germline CDR1 is MNHEY and CDR2 is SVGAGI. CDR3 sequence (DNA): TGTGCCAGCAGTTCCCGAAGGAGCTACGAGCAGTACTTC. Translation: CASSSRRSYEQYF.

This rearrangement joins TRBV6-5 to TRBJ2-7, with D hard to call. The germline gives CDR1 MNHEY, CDR2 SVGAGI. CDR3 size: 15 residues. V gave up 6 bases and J gave up 1 base, with 16 bases separating them. CDR3 sequence: CASSLGWGESYEQYF. The CDR3 DNA sequence: TGTGCCAGCAGCCTAGGGTGGGGTGAATCCTACGAGCAGTACTTC.

V and J are TRBV11-2 and TRBJ2-3; D may be TRBD1 (5 bases). With 5 bases removed from V and 4 bases from J, the gap between germline ends came to 13 bases. Per germline, CDR1 SGHAT and CDR2 FQNNGV. The CDR3 is 14 amino acids. This chain's CDR3 is CASSTGWVADTQYF. The CDR3 region has the DNA TGTGCCAGCAGCACAGGTTGGGTGGCAGATACGCAGTATTTT.

As to this clone: This same CDR3 is encoded by further DNA sequences in the sample. This sequence joins TRBV5-4 and TRBJ2-5; D not certain. The germline V gene encodes CDR1 SGHNT and CDR2 YYREEE (reference sequence). V gave up 1 base and J gave up 1 base, with 8 bases separating them. This CDR3 is built from 14 residues. Here the CDR3 reads CASSLRDIQETQYF. The DNA for the CDR3 is TGTGCCAGCAGCTTGCGAGACATCCAAGAGACCCAGTACTTC. Variable domain in full (rest from reference TRBV5-4 and TRBJ2-5): ETGVTQSPTHLIKTRGQQVTLRCSSQSGHNTVSWYQQALGQGPQFIFQYYREEENGRGNFPPRFSGLQFPNYSSELNVNALELDDSALYLCASSLRDIQETQYFGPGTRLLVL.

The chain carries TRBV10-3 and TRBJ2-3; 8 nucleotides match TRBD1. The trim removed 8 bases at V and 1 base at J, leaving 8 bases unmatched. The CDR3 is made up of 15 amino acids. The germline gives CDR1 ENHRY, CDR2 SYGVKD. CDR3 loop: CAIGRDRMRTDTQYF. Here the CDR3 DNA reads TGTGCCATCGGCCGGGACAGGATGCGCACAGATACGCAGTATTTT.

This clone was counted once. The V gene is TRBV1, the J gene TRBJ2-7; no DNA check was done on the table's D call, TRBD2. TRBV1 is a documented pseudogene. This CDR3 has 16 amino acids. The CDR3 loop reads CTSSQVRLAGLHEQYF. The CDR3 region has the DNA TGCACCAGCAGCCAAGTTAGACTAGCGGGGTTACACGAGCAGTACTTC.

The chain employs TRBV7-2 and TRBJ2-1, with 7 bases aligning to TRBD1. The germline V gene has CDR1 SGHTA and CDR2 FQGNSA. With 6 bases clipped from V and 5 bases from J, the junction kept 13 bases outside the gene matches. This CDR3 has 16 residues. The CDR3 loop reads CASRTRDRPFDNEQFF. The CDR3 DNA follows: TGTGCCAGCAGAACACGGGACAGACCTTTCGACAATGAGCAGTTCTTC.

The V call is TRBV19, the J call TRBJ1-5, with D hard to call. The germline V gene has CDR1 LNHDA and CDR2 SQIVND (reference sequence). With 3 bases removed from V and 10 bases from J, the gap between germline ends came to 16 bases. This CDR3 has 14 residues. The CDR3 sequence: CASSIEQAPTPQHF. In DNA, the CDR3 is TGTGCCAGTAGTATTGAGCAGGCCCCAACCCCCCAGCATTTT.

This chain links TRBV11-2 with TRBJ2-3; possibly TRBD1 for D (5 bases). CDR1 is SGHAT, CDR2 FQNNGV, per germline. CDR3 size: 16 residues. The V end lost 1 base, the J end lost 2 bases, and 13 bases lay between the germline ends. CDR3 nucleotides: TGTGCCAGCAGCTTAGGCGCAGGGCGTCTCACAGATACGCAGTATTTT. Translating gives CASSLGAGRLTDTQYF.

Concerning this clone: Germline and junction disagree at one end, which may indicate a read error. This chain uses TRBV25-1 with TRBJ1-2; D is unresolved. Germline assignment: CDR1 MGHDK and CDR2 SYGVNS. The CDR3 runs 12 residues. Here the CDR3 reads CASSEAIGPIPF. The CDR3 DNA sequence: TGTGCCAGCAGTGAGGCGATCGGCCCGATCCCCTTC.

V gene TRBV7-8 combines with J gene TRBJ1-2, with 7 bases that match TRBD1. The V segment lost 4 bases and the J segment 0 bases; nucleotides outside the gene matches: 14. Germline loops: CDR1 SGHVS, CDR2 FQNEAQ. This CDR3 region has 18 residues. The CDR3 protein is CASSSRTGKGTPNYGYTF. Here the CDR3 DNA reads TGTGCCAGCAGCTCCCGGACAGGCAAAGGGACCCCTAACTATGGCTACACCTTC.

The chain employs TRBV20-1 and TRBJ2-7; unclear D gene. Deletions cut 5 bases from V and 6 bases from J, with 11 bases between. Germline V gives CDR1 DFQATT, CDR2 SNEGSKA (reference sequence). CDR3 length: 11 amino acids. The CDR3 loop reads CSAPGPGEQYF. Written as DNA, the CDR3 is TGCAGTGCTCCAGGTCCGGGCGAGCAGTACTTC.

The chain links TRBV9 to TRBJ1-1; 7 bases map to TRBD1. The V gene's germline CDR1 is SGDLS and CDR2 YYNGEE. J gave up 3 bases and V 3 bases, and 8 bases lay outside the gene matches. The CDR3 covers 15 residues. This CDR3 reads CASSEGGQVYTEAFF. The CDR3 DNA reads TGTGCCAGCAGCGAGGGCGGACAGGTGTACACTGAAGCTTTCTTT.

This chain uses TRBV28 with TRBJ2-1; 11 bases agree with TRBD2. The length of the CDR3 is 16 residues. With V trimmed by 6 bases and J by 9 bases, 13 bases remained unmatched. CDR1 is MDHEN, CDR2 SYDVKM, per germline. CDR3 bases: TGTGCCAGCAGCCTTCCCTCTGGTAGCGGGAGGGGTGAGCAGTTCTTC. Its translation is CASSLPSGSGRGEQFF.

This chain connects TRBV14 to TRBJ2-5; no clear D gene. This CDR3 has 16 residues. CDR1 SGHDN and CDR2 FVKESK come from the germline V gene. The germline V and J ends were trimmed by 4 bases and 0 bases, with 15 bases remaining between them. CDR3 nucleotide sequence: TGTGCCAGCAGCCCAAACCCTATCTTGTACCAAGAGACCCAGTACTTC. Residues: CASSPNPILYQETQYF. Variable domain in full (rest from reference TRBV14 and TRBJ2-5): EAGVTQFPSHSVIEKGQTVTLRCDPISGHDNLYWYRRVMGKEIKFLLHFVKESKQDESGMPNNRFLAERTGGTYSTLKVQPAELEDSGVYFCASSPNPILYQETQYFGPGTRLLVL.

This clone was detected only a few times. The CDR3 region is CASSQRGGGQGKYSEQYF. CDR3 nucleotides: TGCGCCAGCAGCCAACGCGGGGGGGGACAGGGAAAATATAGCGAGCAGTACTTC. V gene TRBV4-1 combines with J gene TRBJ2-7; perhaps D is TRBD1 or TRBD2 (9 bases each). The V and J ends lost 2 bases and 6 bases respectively, with 26 bases between them. CDR1 and CDR2 from the germline V gene are MGHRA and YSYEKL. The length of the CDR3 is 18 residues.

This clone was detected only once. The rearrangement uses TRBV6-5 and TRBJ2-7; 9 nucleotides line up with TRBD1. The CDR3 has 14 residues. CDR1 is MNHEY and CDR2 is SVGAGI in the germline V gene. Trimming removed 7 bases from V and 2 bases from J; junction bases left unmatched: 6. CDR3 sequence: CASTRTGGPYEQYF. CDR3 DNA: TGTGCCAGCACCCGAACAGGGGGCCCCTACGAGCAGTACTTC.

Note on this clone: The same CDR3 arises from other DNA sequences in this sample as well. V and J are TRBV19 and TRBJ2-7; the match to TRBD1 covers 9 bases. There are 13 residues in the CDR3. V dropped 6 bases and J dropped 4; count of bases not matched to a gene: 4. Germline V gives CDR1 LNHDA, CDR2 SQIVND (reference sequence). The CDR3 DNA reads as TGTGCCAGTAGGCAGACAGGGGGGTACGAGCAGTACTTC. It is translated as CASRQTGGYEQYF.

V is TRBV2 and J is TRBJ1-1; D is perhaps TRBD1 (5 bases). The V and J ends lost 6 bases and 5 bases respectively, with 13 bases between them. Germline assignment: CDR1 SNHLY and CDR2 FYNNEI. The CDR3 is 13 residues long. The DNA for the CDR3 is TGTGCCAGCAGCCGGATTGGGGGGACTGAAGCTTTCTTT. It specifies CASSRIGGTEAFF. The variable domain in full, completed from reference TRBV2 and TRBJ1-1, reads EPEVTQTPSHQVTQMGQEVILRCVPISNHLYFYWYRQILGQKVEFLVSFYNNEISEKSEIFDDQFSVERPDGSNFTLKIRSTKLEDSAMYFCASSRIGGTEAFFGQGTRLTVV.

This sequence joins TRBV19 and TRBJ2-6; no reliable D call. Germline CDR1 reads LNHDA; CDR2 reads SQIVND (reference sequence). The ends were cut back, 7 bases at V and 4 bases at J, with 11 bases in the middle. There are 14 residues in the CDR3. The CDR3 is CASITAGGANVLTF. The CDR3 DNA reads TGTGCCAGTATCACGGCTGGAGGGGCCAACGTCCTGACTTTC.

A note on this clone: This specimen includes other DNA sequences encoding the same CDR3. The rearrangement links TRBV30 to TRBJ2-7; 7 bases are a match to TRBD1. This CDR3 spans 13 amino acids. The junction had 5 bases not matched to a gene; V was cut back by 0 bases and J by 6 bases. Looked up from germline, CDR1 is GTSNPN and CDR2 is SVGIG (reference sequence). The CDR3 sequence is CAWSVRAGGEQYF. The CDR3 DNA is TGTGCCTGGAGTGTAAGGGCAGGGGGCGAGCAGTACTTC.

The chain employs TRBV10-3 and TRBJ2-7; 10 positions agree with TRBD2. Germline V gene sequence: CDR1 ENHRY, CDR2 SYGVKD. CDR3 length: 16 amino acids. After removal of 4 bases from V and 4 bases from J, the junction contained 10 bases not matched to a gene. Here the CDR3 reads CAISGNSGGTLYEQYF. CDR3 nucleotide sequence: TGTGCCATCAGTGGAAATAGCGGGGGGACGTTATACGAGCAGTACTTC.